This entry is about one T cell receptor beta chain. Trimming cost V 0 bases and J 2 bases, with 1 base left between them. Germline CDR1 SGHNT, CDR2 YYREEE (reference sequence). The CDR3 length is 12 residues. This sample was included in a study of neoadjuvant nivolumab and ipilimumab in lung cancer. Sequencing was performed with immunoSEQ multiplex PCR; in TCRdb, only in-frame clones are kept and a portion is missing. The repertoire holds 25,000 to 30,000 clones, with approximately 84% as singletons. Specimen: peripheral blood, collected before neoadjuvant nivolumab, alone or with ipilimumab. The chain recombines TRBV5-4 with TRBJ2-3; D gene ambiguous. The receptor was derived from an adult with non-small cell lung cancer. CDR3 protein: CASSLDTDTQYF. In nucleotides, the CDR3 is TGTGCCAGCAGCTTGGACACAGATACGCAGTATTTT. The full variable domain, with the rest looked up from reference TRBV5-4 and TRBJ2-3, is ETGVTQSPTHLIKTRGQQVTLRCSSQSGHNTVSWYQQALGQGPQFIFQYYREEENGRGNFPPRFSGLQFPNYSSELNVNALELDDSALYLCASSLDTDTQYFGPGTRLTVL.